The rows below give T cell receptor beta chains drawn from one sample of a study of T cell responses to AZD1222 COVID-19 vaccine. Sequenced by immunoSEQ multiplex PCR; TCRdb stores in-frame clones only, minus some. This sample has approximately 84,000 clones, with 89% found just once. The material sequenced was peripheral blood, taken on day 0 of AZD1222 vaccination. These receptors came from an adult in good health. Each CDR3 is given with its conserved first and last residue. Each record gives: V gene, J gene, CDR3 protein.

TRBV30	TRBJ1-2	CAWSRQGNYGYTF
TRBV2	TRBJ1-6	CASSGRAANSPLHF
TRBV11-2	TRBJ2-7	CASSLVEDEQYF
TRBV5-1	TRBJ2-5	CASSLDASGGKETQYF
TRBV11-3	TRBJ1-1	CASSTSGQGNTEAFF
TRBV18	TRBJ2-7	CASSLGPRVYEQYF
TRBV15	TRBJ2-1	CATSRDQISGLAGEQFF
TRBV6-1	TRBJ2-7	CASSEAGGSPYEQYF
TRBV6-2/TRBV6-3	TRBJ1-5	CASSGRGDNQPQHF
TRBV5-4	TRBJ2-7	CASSSRDGSYEQYF
TRBV5-1	TRBJ1-1	CASSTGQGISTEAFF
TRBV5-1	TRBJ1-4	CASSLRGDEKLFF
TRBV30	TRBJ2-7	CAWSSGPSKLSSYEQYF
TRBV5-6	TRBJ1-4	CASSFVATNEKLFF
TRBV6-5	TRBJ1-6	CASSWDNYNSPLHF
TRBV11-2	TRBJ1-1	CASSFIHPEAFF
TRBV20-1	TRBJ1-2	CSASPPTGEVLDGYTF
TRBV12-3/TRBV12-4	TRBJ2-1	CASSTGVGEQFF
TRBV2	TRBJ1-2	CASIPIPPYGYTF
TRBV5-1	TRBJ1-1	CASNLRPGGLNTEAFF
TRBV15	TRBJ2-1	CATSRDGAGYYNEQFF
TRBV27	TRBJ2-7	CASSPKRQAFSYEQYF